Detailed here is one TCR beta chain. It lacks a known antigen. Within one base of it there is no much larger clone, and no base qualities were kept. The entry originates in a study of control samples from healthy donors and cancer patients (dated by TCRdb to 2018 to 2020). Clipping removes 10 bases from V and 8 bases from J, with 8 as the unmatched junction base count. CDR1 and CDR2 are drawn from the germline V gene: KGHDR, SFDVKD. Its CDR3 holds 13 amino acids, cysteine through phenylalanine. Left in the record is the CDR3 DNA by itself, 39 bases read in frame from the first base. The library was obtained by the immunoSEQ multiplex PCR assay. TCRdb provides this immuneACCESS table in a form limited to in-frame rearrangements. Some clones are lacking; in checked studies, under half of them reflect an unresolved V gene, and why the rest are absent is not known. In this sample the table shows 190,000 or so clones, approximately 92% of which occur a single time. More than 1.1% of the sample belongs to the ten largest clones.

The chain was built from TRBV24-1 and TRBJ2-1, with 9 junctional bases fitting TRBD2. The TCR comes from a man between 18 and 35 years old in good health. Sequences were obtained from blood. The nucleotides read TGTGCCACAGGGCGGGGGGGCTCTGATGAGCAGTTCTTC. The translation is CATGRGGSDEQFF.